This T cell receptor beta chain was sequenced for a study of cytomegalovirus exposure and HLA in healthy donors. For the study at large: An earlier analysis identified 117 million unique TCR beta sequences in 150 million to 200 million T cells.

The CDR3 contains 13 residues. V was clipped by 9 bases and J by 8 bases, with 19 bases between them. The germline V gene encodes CDR1 LNHDA and CDR2 SQIVND (reference sequence). Vbeta (60) and Jbeta (13) primers were used in the PCR. Repertoires were generated with immunoSEQ multiplex PCR, while TCRdb's copy carries only in-frame clones and drops some. The sample has over 100,000 clones, about four fifths seen once. Study findings and constraints: The study dropped some indistinguishable V segments, TRBV6-2 and TRBV6-3 among them.

Note on this clone: What it recognizes is unknown.

The chain joins TRBV19 to TRBJ1-2; tentative D call: TRBD1 (5 bases). The TCR was taken from a man aged 25-40 years in good health and CMV-seropositive. The specimen was PBMCs. The CDR3 reads CARRTTQGGGYTF. For the CDR3, the DNA is TGTGCCAGACGTACGACCCAGGGAGGAGGCTACACCTTC.